This record concerns one T cell receptor (beta chain) sequence. Its antigen is not identified. Germline V lookup: CDR1 WSHSY, CDR2 SAAADI. V lost 8 bases, J lost 3 bases, and 9 bases stayed unmatched. This CDR3 is built from 14 residues. Profiling relied on immunoSEQ multiplex PCR, and the TCRdb table lists in-frame clones only, not all of them. The profile shows some 13,000 clones, 60% to 80% of them singletons. The sample originates from a study of chemoradiotherapy in HPV16-positive cancers. Points from the study as a whole: Only two HPV16-positive patients supplied the functional HPV-specificity definition. During treatment, candidate HPV-specific clones and E7-related motifs expanded in tumor. Better recurrence-free survival went with HPV-responsive T-cell expansion in HPV16-positive patients.

The sample was gathered from a patient who underwent chemoradiotherapy. This TCR was sampled from a human donor with HPV-associated anogenital cancer. The chain joins TRBV10-2 to TRBJ2-7; 8 bases map to TRBD2. This chain's CDR3 is CASGAGGRFYEQYF. DNA of the CDR3: TGCGCCAGCGGGGCGGGCGGGAGGTTCTACGAGCAGTACTTC.